This T cell receptor beta chain was found in a study of early T cells in non-severe SARS-CoV-2 infection. Study-level background: Chains were not paired, and sequencing was done on bulk RNA from unsorted whole blood. General study findings and limits: VDJdb matching, biased toward anti-spike CD8 responses, missed private and CD4 specificities.

This clonotype was detected a few times. Its antigen is unidentified. Germline loops: CDR1 SQVTM, CDR2 ANQGSEA. Deletions cut 2 bases from V and 2 bases from J, with 16 bases between. The CDR3 has 15 residues. Researchers attached unique molecular identifiers to individual cDNA molecules. In TCRdb, the 5' RACE reads were re-called with MiXCR into one record per CDR3 protein. Of about 76,000 distinct CDR3 sequences listed, roughly 10% are singletons. The rearrangement joins TRBV29-1 to TRBJ2-7; the D gene could be TRBD1 or TRBD2 (5 bases each). The clonotype was recovered from an adult who was a healthcare worker with PCR-confirmed SARS-CoV-2 infection or an uninfected control (not recorded which). Sequencing was carried out using whole blood. In nucleotides, the CDR3 is TGCAGCGTTGAACAGCCCCTCGGGGCGACCTACGAGCAGTACTTC. It yields the protein CSVEQPLGATYEQYF.